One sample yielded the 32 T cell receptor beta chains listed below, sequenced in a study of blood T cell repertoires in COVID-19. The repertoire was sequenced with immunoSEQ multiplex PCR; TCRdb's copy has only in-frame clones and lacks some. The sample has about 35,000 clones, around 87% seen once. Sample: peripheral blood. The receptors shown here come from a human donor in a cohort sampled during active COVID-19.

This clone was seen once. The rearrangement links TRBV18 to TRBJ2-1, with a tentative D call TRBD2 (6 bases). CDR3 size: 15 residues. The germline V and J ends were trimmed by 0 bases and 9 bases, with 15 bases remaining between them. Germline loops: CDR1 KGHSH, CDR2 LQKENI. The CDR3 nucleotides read TGTGCCAGCTCACCACCACTGGCTGCGGGACGTGAGCAGTTCTTC. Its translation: CASSPPLAAGREQFF. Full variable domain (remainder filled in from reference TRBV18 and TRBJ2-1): NAGVMQNPRHLVRRRGQEARLRCSPMKGHSHVYWYRQLPEEGLKFMVYLQKENIIDESGMPKERFSAEFPKEGPSILRIQQVVRGDSAAYFCASSPPLAAGREQFFGPGTRLTVL.

The CDR3 nucleotides are TGCAGTGCTAGTCCCGGCGGGAAGAACTACGAGCAGTACTTC. Its translation: CSASPGGKNYEQYF. The chain combines TRBV20-1 with TRBJ2-7; TRBD2 might be the D (6 bases). The V gene's germline CDR1 is DFQATT and CDR2 SNEGSKA (reference sequence). The V and J ends lost 3 bases and 3 bases respectively, with 15 bases between them. This CDR3 comprises 14 residues.

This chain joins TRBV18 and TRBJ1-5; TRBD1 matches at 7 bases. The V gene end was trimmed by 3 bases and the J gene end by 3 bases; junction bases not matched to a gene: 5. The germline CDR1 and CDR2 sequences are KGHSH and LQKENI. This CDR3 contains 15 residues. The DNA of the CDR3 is TGTGCCAGCTCACCGAATGACAGGGTCAATCAGCCCCAGCATTTT. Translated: CASSPNDRVNQPQHF.

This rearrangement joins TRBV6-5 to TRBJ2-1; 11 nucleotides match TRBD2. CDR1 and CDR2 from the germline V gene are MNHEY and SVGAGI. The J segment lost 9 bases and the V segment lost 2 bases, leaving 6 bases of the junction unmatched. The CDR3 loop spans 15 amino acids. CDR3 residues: CASSYRVAGGFEQFF. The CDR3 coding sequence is TGTGCCAGCAGTTACCGAGTAGCGGGGGGGTTTGAGCAGTTCTTC.

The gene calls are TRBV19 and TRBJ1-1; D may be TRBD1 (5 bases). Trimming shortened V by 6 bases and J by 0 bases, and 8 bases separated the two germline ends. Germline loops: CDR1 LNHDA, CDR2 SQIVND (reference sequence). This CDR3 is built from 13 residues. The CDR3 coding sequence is TGTGCCAGTAGACAGGCGATGAACACTGAAGCTTTCTTT. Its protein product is CASRQAMNTEAFF.

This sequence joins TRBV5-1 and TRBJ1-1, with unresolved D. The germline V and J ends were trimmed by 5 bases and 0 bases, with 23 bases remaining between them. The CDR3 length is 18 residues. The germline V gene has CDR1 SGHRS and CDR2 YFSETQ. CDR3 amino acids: CASSLGSAPRHMNTEAFF. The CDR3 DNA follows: TGCGCCAGCAGTCTTGGGTCGGCCCCAAGACATATGAACACTGAAGCTTTCTTT.

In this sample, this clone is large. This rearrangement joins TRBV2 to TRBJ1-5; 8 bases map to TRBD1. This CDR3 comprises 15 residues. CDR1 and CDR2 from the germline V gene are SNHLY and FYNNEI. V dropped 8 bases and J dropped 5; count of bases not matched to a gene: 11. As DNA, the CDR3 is TGTGCCAGCCTGGCAGGGGGCAGCGATCATCAGCCCCAGCATTTT. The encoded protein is CASLAGGSDHQPQHF. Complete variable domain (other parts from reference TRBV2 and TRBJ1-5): EPEVTQTPSHQVTQMGQEVILRCVPISNHLYFYWYRQILGQKVEFLVSFYNNEISEKSEIFDDQFSVERPDGSNFTLKIRSTKLEDSAMYFCASLAGGSDHQPQHFGDGTRLSIL.

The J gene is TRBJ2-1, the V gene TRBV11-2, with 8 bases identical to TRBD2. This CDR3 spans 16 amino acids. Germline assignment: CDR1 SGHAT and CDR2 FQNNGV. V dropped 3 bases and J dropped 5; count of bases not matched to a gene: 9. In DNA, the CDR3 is TGTGCCAGCAGCTTTCTATACGGGGGGGCCCACAATGAGCAGTTCTTC. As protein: CASSFLYGGAHNEQFF.

The CDR3 sequence: CASSFNRNTDTQYF. The CDR3 nucleotides read TGTGCCAGCAGTTTTAACAGGAACACAGATACGCAGTATTTT. J is TRBJ2-3 and V is TRBV27, with a weak D call TRBD1 (5 bases). Germline V gene data show CDR1 as MNHEY and CDR2 as SMNVEV (reference sequence). The CDR3 totals 14 residues. The V gene lost 3 bases and the J gene lost 2 bases, with 9 bases spanning the gap.

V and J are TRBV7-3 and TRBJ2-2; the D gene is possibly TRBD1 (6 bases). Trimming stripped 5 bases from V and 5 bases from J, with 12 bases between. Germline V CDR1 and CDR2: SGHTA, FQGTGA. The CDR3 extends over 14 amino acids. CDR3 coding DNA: TGTGCCAGCAGCATAAACAGGGTAACCGGGGAGCTGTTTTTT. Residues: CASSINRVTGELFF.

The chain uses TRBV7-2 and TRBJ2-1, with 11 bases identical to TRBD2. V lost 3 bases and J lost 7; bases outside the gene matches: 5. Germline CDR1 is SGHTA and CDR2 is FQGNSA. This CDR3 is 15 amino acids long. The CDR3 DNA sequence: TGTGCCAGCAGCTTCTTTACTAGCGGGGGAAATGAGCAGTTCTTC. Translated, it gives CASSFFTSGGNEQFF.

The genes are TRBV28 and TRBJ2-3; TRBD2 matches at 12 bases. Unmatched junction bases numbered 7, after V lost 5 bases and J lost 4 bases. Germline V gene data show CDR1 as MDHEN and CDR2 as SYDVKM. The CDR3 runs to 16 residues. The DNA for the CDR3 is TGTGCCAGCAGTCCTCTAGCGGGGGGGCCCGCAGATACGCAGTATTTT. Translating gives CASSPLAGGPADTQYF.

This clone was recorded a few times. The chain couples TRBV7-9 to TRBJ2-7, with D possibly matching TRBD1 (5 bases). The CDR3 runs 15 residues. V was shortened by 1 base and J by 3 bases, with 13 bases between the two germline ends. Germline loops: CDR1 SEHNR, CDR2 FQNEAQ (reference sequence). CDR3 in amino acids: CASSLVSGRVYEQYF. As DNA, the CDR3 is TGTGCCAGCAGCTTAGTGTCTGGCAGGGTCTACGAGCAGTACTTC.

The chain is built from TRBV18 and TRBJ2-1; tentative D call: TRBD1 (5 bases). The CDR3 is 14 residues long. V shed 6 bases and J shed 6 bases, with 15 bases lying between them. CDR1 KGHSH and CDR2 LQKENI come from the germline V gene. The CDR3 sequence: CASSPVAGSNEQFF. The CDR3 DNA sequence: TGTGCCAGCTCGCCGGTTGCAGGGTCCAATGAGCAGTTCTTC.

The CDR3 DNA follows: TGTGCCAGCAGCTCTTGGTCCGGGGGGTCCTACGAGCAGTACTTC. Translated: CASSSWSGGSYEQYF. The rearrangement joins TRBV5-5 to TRBJ2-7, with 7 bases fitting TRBD2. Trimming at V came to 3 bases and at J to 1 base, leaving 7 bases not matched to a gene. This CDR3 is built from 15 residues. Germline assignment: CDR1 SGHKS and CDR2 YYEKEE (reference sequence).

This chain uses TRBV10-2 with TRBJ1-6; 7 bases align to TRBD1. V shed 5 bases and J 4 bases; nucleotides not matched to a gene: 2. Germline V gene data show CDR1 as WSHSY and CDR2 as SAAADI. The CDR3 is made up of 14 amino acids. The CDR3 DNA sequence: TGCGCCAGCAGTAAACAGGGGTATAATTCACCCCTCCACTTT. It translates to CASSKQGYNSPLHF.

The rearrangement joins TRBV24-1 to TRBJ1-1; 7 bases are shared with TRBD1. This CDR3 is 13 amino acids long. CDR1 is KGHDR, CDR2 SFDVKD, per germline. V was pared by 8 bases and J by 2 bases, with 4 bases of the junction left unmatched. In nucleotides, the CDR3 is TGTGCCACCAAAGGGGGCTTTAACACTGAAGCTTTCTTT. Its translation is CATKGGFNTEAFF.

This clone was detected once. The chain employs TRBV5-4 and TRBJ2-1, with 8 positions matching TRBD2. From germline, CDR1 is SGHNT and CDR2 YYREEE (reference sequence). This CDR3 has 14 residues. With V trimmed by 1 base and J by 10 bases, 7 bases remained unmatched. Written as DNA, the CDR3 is TGTGCCAGCAGCTTGAGAGCGGGGGCCGCCGAGCAGTTCTTC. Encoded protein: CASSLRAGAAEQFF.

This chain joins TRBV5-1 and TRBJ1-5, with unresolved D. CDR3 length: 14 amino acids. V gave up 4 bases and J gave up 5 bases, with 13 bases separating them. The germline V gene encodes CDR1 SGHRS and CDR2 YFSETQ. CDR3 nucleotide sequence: TGCGCCAGCAGCCTCTCTGGGGAGGATCAGCCCCAGCATTTT. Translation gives CASSLSGEDQPQHF.

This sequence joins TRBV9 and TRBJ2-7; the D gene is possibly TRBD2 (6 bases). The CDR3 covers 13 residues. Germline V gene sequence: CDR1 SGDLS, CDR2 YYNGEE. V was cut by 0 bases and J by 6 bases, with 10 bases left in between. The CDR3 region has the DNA TGTGCCAGCAGCGTAGAGGGACTCCGCGAGCAGTACTTC. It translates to CASSVEGLREQYF.

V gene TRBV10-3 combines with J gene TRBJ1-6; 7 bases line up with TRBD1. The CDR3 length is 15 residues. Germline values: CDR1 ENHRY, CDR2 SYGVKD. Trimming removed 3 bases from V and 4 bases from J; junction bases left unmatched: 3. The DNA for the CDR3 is TGTGCCATCAGTGATGGACAGGCATATAATTCACCCCTCCACTTT. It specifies CAISDGQAYNSPLHF.

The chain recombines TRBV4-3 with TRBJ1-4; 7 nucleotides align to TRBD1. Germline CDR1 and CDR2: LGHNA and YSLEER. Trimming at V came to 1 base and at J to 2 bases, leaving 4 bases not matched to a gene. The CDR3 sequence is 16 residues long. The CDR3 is CASSQGQGVTNEKLFF. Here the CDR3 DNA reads TGCGCCAGCAGCCAAGGCCAGGGGGTGACTAATGAAAAACTGTTTTTT.

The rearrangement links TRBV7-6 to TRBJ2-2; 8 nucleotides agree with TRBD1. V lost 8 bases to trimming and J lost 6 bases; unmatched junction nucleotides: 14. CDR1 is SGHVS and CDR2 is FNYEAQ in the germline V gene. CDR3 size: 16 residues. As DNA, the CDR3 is TGTGCCAGCGGACAACAGACAGGGGTGAATCCCGGGGAGCTGTTTTTT. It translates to CASGQQTGVNPGELFF.

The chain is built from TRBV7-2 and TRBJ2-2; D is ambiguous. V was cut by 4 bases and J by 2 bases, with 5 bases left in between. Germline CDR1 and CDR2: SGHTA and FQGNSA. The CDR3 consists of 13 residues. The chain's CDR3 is CASSSLNTGELFF. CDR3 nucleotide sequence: TGTGCCAGCAGCTCACTAAACACCGGGGAGCTGTTTTTT.

The CDR3, as DNA: TGCAGTGCTAGTGGATTTATTCGGCTAGCGGGGGGCCCCGGCTCCTACGAGCAGTACTTC. Translation gives CSASGFIRLAGGPGSYEQYF. The chain links TRBV20-1 to TRBJ2-7; 11 nucleotides line up with TRBD2. Germline V gene lookup returns CDR1 DFQATT and CDR2 SNEGSKA (reference sequence). The length of the CDR3 is 20 residues. V lost 3 bases, J lost 0 bases, and 19 bases stayed unmatched.

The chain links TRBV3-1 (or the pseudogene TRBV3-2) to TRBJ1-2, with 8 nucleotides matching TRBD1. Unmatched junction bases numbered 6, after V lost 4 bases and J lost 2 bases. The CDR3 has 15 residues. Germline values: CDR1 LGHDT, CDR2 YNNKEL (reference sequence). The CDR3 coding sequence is TGTGCCAGCAGCCTCACGGGACAGGTAAACTATGGCTACACCTTC. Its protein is CASSLTGQVNYGYTF.

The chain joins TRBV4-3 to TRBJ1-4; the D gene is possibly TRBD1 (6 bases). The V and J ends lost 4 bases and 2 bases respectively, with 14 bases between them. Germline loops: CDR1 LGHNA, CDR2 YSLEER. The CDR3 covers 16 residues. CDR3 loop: CASSPNRDPTNEKLFF. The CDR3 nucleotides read TGCGCCAGCAGCCCCAACAGGGACCCTACTAATGAAAAACTGTTTTTT.

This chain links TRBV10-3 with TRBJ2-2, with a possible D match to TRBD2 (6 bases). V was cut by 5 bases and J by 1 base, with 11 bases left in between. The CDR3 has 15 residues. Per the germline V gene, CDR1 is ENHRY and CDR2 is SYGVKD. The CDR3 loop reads CAISTGLLNTGELFF. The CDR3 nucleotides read TGTGCCATCAGTACGGGACTCCTGAACACCGGGGAGCTGTTTTTT.

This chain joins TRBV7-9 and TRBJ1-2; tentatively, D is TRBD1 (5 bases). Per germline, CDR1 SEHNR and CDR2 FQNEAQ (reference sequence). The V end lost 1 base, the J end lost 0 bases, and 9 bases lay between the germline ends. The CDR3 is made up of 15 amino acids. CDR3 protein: CASSLGGDPNYGYTF. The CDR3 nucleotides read TGTGCCAGCAGCTTAGGGGGGGACCCTAACTATGGCTACACCTTC. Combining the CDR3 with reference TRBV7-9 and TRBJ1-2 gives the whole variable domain DTGVSQNPRHKITKRGQNVTFRCDPISEHNRLYWYRQTLGQGPEFLTYFQNEAQLEKSRLLSDRFSAERPKGSFSTLEIQRTEQGDSAMYLCASSLGGDPNYGYTFGSGTRLTVV.

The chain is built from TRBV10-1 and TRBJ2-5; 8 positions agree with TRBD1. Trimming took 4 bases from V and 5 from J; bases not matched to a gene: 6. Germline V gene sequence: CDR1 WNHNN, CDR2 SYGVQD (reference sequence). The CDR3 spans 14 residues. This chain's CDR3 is CASSVSGGAETQYF. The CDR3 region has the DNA TGCGCCAGCAGTGTCTCAGGGGGCGCGGAGACCCAGTACTTC.

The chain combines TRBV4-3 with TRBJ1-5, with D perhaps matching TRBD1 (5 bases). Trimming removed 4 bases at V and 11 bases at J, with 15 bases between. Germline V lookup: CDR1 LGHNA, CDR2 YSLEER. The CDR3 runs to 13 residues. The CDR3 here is CASSPNQGEAQHF. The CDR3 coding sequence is TGCGCCAGCAGCCCCAACCAAGGGGAGGCCCAGCATTTT.

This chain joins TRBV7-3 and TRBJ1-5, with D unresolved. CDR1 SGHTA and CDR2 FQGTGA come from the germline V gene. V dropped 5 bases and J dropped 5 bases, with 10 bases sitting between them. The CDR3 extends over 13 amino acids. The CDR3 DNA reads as TGTGCCAGCAGCCCAATGCCGGATCAGCCCCAGCATTTT. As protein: CASSPMPDQPQHF.